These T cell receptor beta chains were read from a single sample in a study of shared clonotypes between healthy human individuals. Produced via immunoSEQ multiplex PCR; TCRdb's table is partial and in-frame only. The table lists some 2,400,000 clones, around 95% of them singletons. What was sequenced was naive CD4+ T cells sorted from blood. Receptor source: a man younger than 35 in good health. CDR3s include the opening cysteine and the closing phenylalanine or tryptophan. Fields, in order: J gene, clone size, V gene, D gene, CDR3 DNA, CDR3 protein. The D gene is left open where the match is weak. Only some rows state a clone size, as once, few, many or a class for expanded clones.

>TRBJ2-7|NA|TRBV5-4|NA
TGTGCCAGCAGCCCCGGGACAAACCCCTACGAGCAGTACTTC
CASSPGTNPYEQYF
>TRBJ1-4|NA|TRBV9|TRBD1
TGTGCCAGCAGCGTCTCGACAGGGGTCAATGAAAAACTGTTTTTT
CASSVSTGVNEKLFF
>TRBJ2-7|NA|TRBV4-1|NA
TGCGCCAGCAGCCAAGAATTCCCGGGCATATACGAGCAGTACTTC
CASSQEFPGIYEQYF
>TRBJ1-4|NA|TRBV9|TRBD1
TGTGCCAGCAGCCTGGGACAGGGAAGTCCAACTAATGAAAAACTGTTTTTT
CASSLGQGSPTNEKLFF
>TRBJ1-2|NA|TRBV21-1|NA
TGTGCCAGCAGCTTTTTGTCCCGGGACAGGGGGTTTTGTGGCTACACCTTC
CASSFLSRDRGFCGYTF
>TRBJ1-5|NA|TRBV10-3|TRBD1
TGTGCCATCGGGACAGGGGCAGGAAATCAGCCCCAGCATTTT
CAIGTGAGNQPQHF
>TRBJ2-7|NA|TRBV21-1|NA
TGTGCCAGCAGCACCGCCCGACGGGATACCTACGAGCAGTACTTC
CASSTARRDTYEQYF
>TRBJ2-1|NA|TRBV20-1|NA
TGCAGTGCTTGGAGTAATGAGCAGTTCTTC
CSAWSNEQFF
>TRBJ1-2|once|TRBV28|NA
TGTGCCAGCAGTTTTCAGGGGTATGGCTACACCTTC
CASSFQGYGYTF
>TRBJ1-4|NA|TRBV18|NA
TGTGCCAGCTCACCACGCCCCGGGGCCGAGGAAAAACTGTTTTTT
CASSPRPGAEEKLFF
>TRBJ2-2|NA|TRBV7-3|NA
TGTGCCAGCAGCCATGGGGAGGCCGGGGAGCTGTTTTTT
CASSHGEAGELFF
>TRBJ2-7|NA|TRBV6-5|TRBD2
TGTGCCAGCAGTTCCCGGGGGGGTGTCTACGAGCAGTACTTC
CASSSRGGVYEQYF
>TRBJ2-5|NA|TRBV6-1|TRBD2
TGTGCCAGCACTCCGGGACTAGCGGCTCAAGAGACCCAGTACTTC
CASTPGLAAQETQYF
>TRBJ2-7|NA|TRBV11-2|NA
TGTGCCAGCAGCCCCACGGTCAGGGTGGACGAGCAGTACTTC
CASSPTVRVDEQYF
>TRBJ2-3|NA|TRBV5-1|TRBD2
TGCGCCAGCAGATCTGGCGGGAGCAGGGGCACAGATACGCAGTATTTT
CASRSGGSRGTDTQYF
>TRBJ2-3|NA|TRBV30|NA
TGTGCCTGGAGAGGGTTTACATTTAGCACAGATACGCAGTATTTT
CAWRGFTFSTDTQYF
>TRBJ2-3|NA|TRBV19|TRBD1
TGTGCCAGTAGCCCGGGACAGGCCTCTACAGATACGCAGTATTTT
CASSPGQASTDTQYF
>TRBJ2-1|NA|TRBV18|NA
TGTGCCAGCTCAGCGGACGACAGGAGGCGATCCTACAATGAGCAGTTCTTC
CASSADDRRRSYNEQFF
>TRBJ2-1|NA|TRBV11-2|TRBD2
TGTGCCAGCAGCTTTGTAGCGGGTACAGAGCAGTTCTTC
CASSFVAGTEQFF
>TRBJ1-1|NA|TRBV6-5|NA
TGTGCCAGCAGTCGCGGTAGTGAAGCTTTCTTT
CASSRGSEAFF
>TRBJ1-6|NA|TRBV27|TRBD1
TGTGCCAGCAGTTTACGGGGACAGGGAACCAGCTCCTATAATTCACCCCTCCACTTT
CASSLRGQGTSSYNSPLHF
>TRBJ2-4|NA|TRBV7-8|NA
TGTGCCAGCAGCTTAGAAGGCGCAGGGACTAACATTCAGTACTTC
CASSLEGAGTNIQYF
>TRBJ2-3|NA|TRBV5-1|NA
TGCGCCAGCAGCTGGGACCACACAGATACGCAGTATTTT
CASSWDHTDTQYF
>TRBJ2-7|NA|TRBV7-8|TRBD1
TGTGCCAGCAGCGCGACAGGGGCCAGCGACGAGCAGTACTTC
CASSATGASDEQYF
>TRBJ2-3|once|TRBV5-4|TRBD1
TGTGCCAGCAGCTCCGGAATCAATGGACAGGGGAGGGCAGATACGCAGTATTTT
CASSSGINGQGRADTQYF
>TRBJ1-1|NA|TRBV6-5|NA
TGTGCCAGCAGCCGTACAAGGAACACTGAAGCTTTCTTT
CASSRTRNTEAFF
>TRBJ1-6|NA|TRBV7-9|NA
TGTGCCAGCAGTTGGGAGGCGTCAGGCAGCTCCTATAATTCACCCCTCCACTTT
CASSWEASGSSYNSPLHF
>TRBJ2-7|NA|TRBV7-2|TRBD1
TGTGCCAGCAGCTACCGGGACAGGGCATTCTACGAGCAGTACTTC
CASSYRDRAFYEQYF
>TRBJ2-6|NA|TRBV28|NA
TGTGCCAGCAGTTTACGGATCTCTGGGGCCAACGTCCTGACTTTC
CASSLRISGANVLTF
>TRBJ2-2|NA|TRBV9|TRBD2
TGTGCCAGCAGCATCAGAGGGAGGGCCCCCACCGGGGAGCTGTTTTTT
CASSIRGRAPTGELFF
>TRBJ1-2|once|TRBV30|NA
TGTGCCTGGAGTGTGAGTCAGGTTGATGGCTACACCTTC
CAWSVSQVDGYTF
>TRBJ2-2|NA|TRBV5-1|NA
TGCGCCAGCAGCACGACAGGTAACACCGGGGAGCTGTTTTTT
CASSTTGNTGELFF
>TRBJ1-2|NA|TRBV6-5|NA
TGTGCCAGCTCCCGCCAGGGTTATGGCTACACCTTC
CASSRQGYGYTF
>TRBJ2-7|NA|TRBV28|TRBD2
TGTGCCAGCAGCCCGTCCCGACTAGCGGGTTCCTACGAGCAGTACTTC
CASSPSRLAGSYEQYF
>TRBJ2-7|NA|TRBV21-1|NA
TGTGCCAGCAGCAAGCGGGCGGGAGAGTACGAGCAGTACTTC
CASSKRAGEYEQYF
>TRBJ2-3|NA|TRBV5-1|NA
TGCGCCAGCAGCTTGGCCACAGGCGGCGGAGATACGCAGTATTTT
CASSLATGGGDTQYF
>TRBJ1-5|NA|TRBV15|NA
TGTGCCACCAGCGGCGACAGATGGAATCAGCCCCAGCATTTT
CATSGDRWNQPQHF
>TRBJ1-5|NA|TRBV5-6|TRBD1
TGTGCCAGCTCTACAACCCGGGACAGGGGAAGCAATCAGCCCCAGCATTTT
CASSTTRDRGSNQPQHF
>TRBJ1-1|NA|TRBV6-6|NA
TGTGCCAGCAGTTACACACAGGCTGAAGCTTTCTTT
CASSYTQAEAFF
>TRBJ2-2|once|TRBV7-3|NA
TGTGCCAGCAGCCCCGACCTCCCCGGGGAGCTGTTTTTT
CASSPDLPGELFF
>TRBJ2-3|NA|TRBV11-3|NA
TGTGCCAGCAGCTCAGGCACAGATACGCAGTATTTT
CASSSGTDTQYF
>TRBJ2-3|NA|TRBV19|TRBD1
TGTGCCAGTAGTATAGGGACAGGGGGAGATACGCAGTATTTT
CASSIGTGGDTQYF
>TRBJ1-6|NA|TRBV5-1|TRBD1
TGCGCCAGCAGCTTGGATATAACCGGGACAGCCTATTCACCCCTCCACTTT
CASSLDITGTAYSPLHF
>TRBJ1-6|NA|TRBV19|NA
TGTGCCAGTAGTATTGACGGGTCCGGCACACCCCTCCACTTT
CASSIDGSGTPLHF
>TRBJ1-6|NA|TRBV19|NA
TGTGCCAGTAGTAAGGGGATCTCAGCTCAGACATATAATTCACCCCTCCACTTT
CASSKGISAQTYNSPLHF
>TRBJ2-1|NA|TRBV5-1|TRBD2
TGCGCCAGCAGCTTGGACGCGGGACTAGCGGGAATTGAGCAGTTCTTC
CASSLDAGLAGIEQFF
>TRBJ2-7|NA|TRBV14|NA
TGTGCCAGCAGCCAAACTAACGAGCAGTACTTC
CASSQTNEQYF
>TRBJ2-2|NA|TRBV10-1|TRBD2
TGCGCCAGCAGTGAGTCCGGGCCTAGCGGAGGCAACACCGGGGAGCTGTTTTTT
CASSESGPSGGNTGELFF
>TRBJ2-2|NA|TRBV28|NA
TGTGCCAGCAGTTTATCGGACAGATTCACCGGGGAGCTGTTTTTT
CASSLSDRFTGELFF